This T cell receptor (beta chain) was recovered during a study of post-analysis software for immune sequencing data. Study conclusions and caveats: Controls showed lower frequencies than patients for several TRBV segments, and TRBV5-6, TRBV5-1 and TRBV20-1 were among these.

Points on this clonotype: Its antigen is not identified.

Included in the TCR beta cDNA libraries were unique molecular identifiers. TCRdb used MiXCR to reprocess the PCR reads, holding one entry per CDR3 protein. This table holds approximately 730,000 distinct CDR3 sequences, 46% found once. Per the germline V gene, CDR1 is MNHEY and CDR2 is SVGEGT. The CDR3 totals 13 residues. The clonotype comes from a girl aged 5 to 17 with multiple sclerosis. This chain links TRBV6-2 or TRBV6-3 with TRBJ2-5, with D unclear. With the DNA end fitting TRBJ2-7 better, the J assignment may be wrong. The sequenced sample consisted of blood. The CDR3 bases are TGTGCCAGCAGTTATTGGATGGTTCACGAGCAGTACTTC. Translation gives CASSYWMVHEQYF.